This T cell receptor beta chain emerged from a study of shared clonotypes between healthy human individuals. Study conclusions and caveats: Unshared clonotypes carried lower generation probabilities than those common to all four donors. Read depth was anticipated to influence clonotype sharing among donors.

Adult donors, all healthy and HIV-negative, had no recent acute infections or vaccinations. Negatively enriched CD4+ T cells were divided by CD45RA into naive and memory. This CDR3 is built from 18 residues. V dropped 3 bases and J dropped 5; count of bases not matched to a gene: 10. Germline CDR1 is SGHNT and CDR2 is YYREEE (reference sequence). The repertoire was sequenced with immunoSEQ multiplex PCR; TCRdb's copy has only in-frame clones and lacks some. The sample carries over a million clones, about 77% recorded once. Regarding this clone: Its specificity is unknown.

The material sequenced was memory CD4+ T cells sorted from blood. Sample subset: CD45RA-negative fraction. The chain combines TRBV5-4 with TRBJ1-6; TRBD1 matches 11 bases. This sequence originates from a man younger than 35 in good health. The CDR3 is CASSSDRGLFFNNSPLHF. CDR3 in DNA: TGTGCCAGCAGCTCGGACAGGGGGCTCTTCTTTAATAATTCACCCCTCCACTTT.